What follows is one T cell receptor (beta chain) and its context. No antigen is known for it. This sample is part of a study of Graves' ophthalmopathy and Graves' hyperthyroidism. Study results and limitations: The majority of expanded thyroid clonotypes above 0.001 frequency also occurred in blood.

V gave up 2 bases and J gave up 1 base, with 7 bases separating them. CDR3 length: 14 residues. In germline, CDR1 is KGHDR, CDR2 SFDVKD. From RNA, the CDR3 regions of TCR beta chains were amplified and sequenced. In the first round, RT-PCR was carried out with HTBI primers, and a multiplex PCR formed the second round. TCRdb independently ran MiXCR on the multiplex PCR reads; one entry per CDR3 protein. The sample has about 740,000 distinct CDR3 sequences; 40% are singletons. This receptor was taken from an adult man with Graves' ophthalmopathy. The material sequenced was peripheral blood. The V call is TRBV24-1, the J call TRBJ1-1; D is ambiguous. For the CDR3, the DNA is TGTGCCACCAGTGATTCCCAATGGAACACTGAAGCTTTCTTT. It specifies CATSDSQWNTEAFF.